A selection of T cell receptor beta chains follows, all from one sample in a study of T cell responses to AZD1222 COVID-19 vaccine. Measured with immunoSEQ multiplex PCR; TCRdb has only the in-frame clones, and not every one. The sample contains 150,000 or so clones, approximately 90% of which appear only once. The sample was peripheral blood, taken on day 0 of AZD1222 vaccination. The receptors were sampled from an adult in good health. CDR3s include the opening cysteine and the closing phenylalanine or tryptophan. A D gene is named only where the DNA matches it firmly. Rows give clone size only sometimes, using once, few, many, or a class for an expanded clone.

V	size	D	J	DNA	CDR3
TRBV7-9	-	-	TRBJ2-3	TGTGCCAGCGGGGGGAGGGGGATAAGCACAGATACGCAGTATTTT	CASGGRGISTDTQYF
TRBV4-1	-	-	TRBJ1-2	TGCGCCAGCAGCGGGACACAATACTATGGCTACACCTTC	CASSGTQYYGYTF
TRBV2	-	-	TRBJ1-1	TGTGCCAGCAGGTGGAGGCTGAACACTGAAGCTTTCTTT	CASRWRLNTEAFF
TRBV5-4	-	TRBD2	TRBJ2-1	TGTGCCAGCAGCTTGCTAGCGGGGAATACAAGGGAGCAGTTCTTC	CASSLLAGNTREQFF
TRBV25-1	-	-	TRBJ1-6	TGTGCCAGCGGAGGACAGATTAATTCACCCCTCCACTTT	CASGGQINSPLHF
TRBV7-6	once	TRBD1	TRBJ2-3	TGTGCCAGCAGCTGGGATCCCCAGGGGGCGCTTAGCACAGATACGCAGTATTTT	CASSWDPQGALSTDTQYF
TRBV28	-	-	TRBJ1-3	TGTGCCAGCAGTTATGTAGGACTGGACTCTGGAAACACCATATATTTT	CASSYVGLDSGNTIYF
TRBV29-1	-	-	TRBJ1-1	TGCAGCGTTGCAAGGACTGGGAACACTGAAGCTTTCTTT	CSVARTGNTEAFF
TRBV15	-	-	TRBJ1-2	TGTGCCACCAGCATCTTGCCCCAACCAGGGTGGGATGGCTACACCTTC	CATSILPQPGWDGYTF
TRBV2	few	-	TRBJ1-2	TGTGCCAGCAGTGAAGCGGCGACTTTAACCCTCTATGGCTACACCTTC	CASSEAATLTLYGYTF
TRBV3-1/TRBV3-2	-	TRBD1	TRBJ2-5	TGTGCCAGCAGCCAAGGGACAGGGCAAGAGACCCAGTACTTC	CASSQGTGQETQYF
TRBV5-5	-	-	TRBJ2-7	TGTGCCAGCAGCTTGGACAGGTGGGGCGAGCAGTACTTC	CASSLDRWGEQYF
TRBV28	-	-	TRBJ1-3	TGTGCCAGCAGTTTATCGGTCCCTTCGCGGGGAAACACCATATATTTT	CASSLSVPSRGNTIYF
TRBV7-8	-	TRBD1	TRBJ1-3	TGTGCCAGCAGCTCTGCTCCCAGGGGGGGTTCTGGAAACACCATATATTTT	CASSSAPRGGSGNTIYF
TRBV9	-	-	TRBJ2-7	TGTGCCAGCAGCTCCTCATCGACAGATCCGTCCTACGAGCAGTACTTC	CASSSSSTDPSYEQYF
TRBV19	-	-	TRBJ2-1	TGTGCCAGTAGTACGAGTCATAGGAGCTCCTACAATGAGCAGTTCTTC	CASSTSHRSSYNEQFF
TRBV28	-	-	TRBJ1-5	TGTGCCAGCAGTTCAGGAAAGGGGTATCAGCCCCAGCATTTT	CASSSGKGYQPQHF
TRBV9	-	TRBD1	TRBJ2-7	TGTGCCAGCAGGGCTCCCGGGACAGGGGATTACGAGCAGTACTTC	CASRAPGTGDYEQYF
TRBV28	once	TRBD2	TRBJ2-5	TGTGCCAGCAGTCCCCCGACTAGCGGGGGAACGTACGTACAAGAGACCCAGTACTTC	CASSPPTSGGTYVQETQYF
TRBV6-1	few	TRBD2	TRBJ2-3	TGTGCCAGCAGTGAAAGGAGGAGGTTAGCGGGGGGCCGCACAGATACGCAGTATTTT	CASSERRRLAGGRTDTQYF
TRBV9	few	-	TRBJ1-3	TGTGCCAGCAGCGTAGGACAGGGAAACACCATATATTTT	CASSVGQGNTIYF
TRBV7-2	-	-	TRBJ2-7	TGTGCCAGCAGCTATTCGGGTACGGTCAACGAGCAGTACTTC	CASSYSGTVNEQYF
TRBV28	-	-	TRBJ1-1	TGTGCCAGCAGTTTAGTCGACCCATTGGGTATGAACACTGAAGCTTTCTTT	CASSLVDPLGMNTEAFF
TRBV6-1	-	-	TRBJ2-7	TGTGCCAGCAGTGAATGGGGGGGGCCTTACTACGAGCAGTACTTC	CASSEWGGPYYEQYF
TRBV4-1	-	TRBD1	TRBJ2-7	TGCGCCAGCAGCCAACCGGACAGGGACGAACTGGGTGAGCAGTACTTC	CASSQPDRDELGEQYF
TRBV5-6	-	TRBD1	TRBJ1-2	TGTGCCAGCAGCTTGAGACAGGGACTGGGAGTGAGAGGCTACACCTTC	CASSLRQGLGVRGYTF
TRBV12-3/TRBV12-4	few	-	TRBJ1-1	TGTGCCAGCAGTTTACCCGGGGGTCGAGCTTTCTTT	CASSLPGGRAFF
TRBV4-1	-	-	TRBJ1-1	TGCGCCAGCAGCCAAGAAATTGGCCGAACGGCTTTCTTT	CASSQEIGRTAFF
TRBV29-1	-	-	TRBJ2-5	TGCAGCGGGGGACGACAAGGAGAGACCCAGTACTTC	CSGGRQGETQYF
TRBV19	-	TRBD1	TRBJ1-5	TGTGCCAGTAGATTAACCGGGACAGCAAGCAATCAGCCCCAGCATTTT	CASRLTGTASNQPQHF
TRBV11-2	few	TRBD1	TRBJ1-6	TGTGCCAGCAGCTTGGGGACAGTGGATAATTCACCCCTCCACTTT	CASSLGTVDNSPLHF
TRBV27	-	-	TRBJ2-7	TGTGCCAGCAGCCTCCTCCTCGCAAGCTCCTACGAGCAGTACTTC	CASSLLLASSYEQYF
TRBV7-6	-	-	TRBJ2-5	TGTGCCAGCAGCGTCCGAAGTACACCGGGCGAGACCCAGTACTTC	CASSVRSTPGETQYF
TRBV5-1	once	TRBD2	TRBJ2-3	TGCGCCAGCAGCTTGGGTTTAGCGGGGGGCACAGATACGCAGTATTTT	CASSLGLAGGTDTQYF
TRBV24-1	many	-	TRBJ2-5	TGTGCCACCAGTGTAGGTGGGGAGACCCAGTACTTC	CATSVGGETQYF
TRBV4-2	-	-	TRBJ1-4	TGTGCCAGCCGACAGACTACTAATGAAAAACTGTTTTTT	CASRQTTNEKLFF
TRBV6-2/TRBV6-3	once	-	TRBJ1-5	TGTGCCAGCAGCTTCCCATACCGTTGGAGCAATCAGCCCCAGCATTTT	CASSFPYRWSNQPQHF
TRBV7-2	-	-	TRBJ1-5	TGTGCCAGCAGCTTAACCCCGGATAGCAATCAGCCCCAGCATTTT	CASSLTPDSNQPQHF
TRBV7-3	-	TRBD1	TRBJ2-7	TGTGCCAGCAGCTTAATCAGGGGGAGTAACGAGCAGTACTTC	CASSLIRGSNEQYF
TRBV6-6	once	-	TRBJ2-5	TGTGCCAGCAGTCAAGGGGTAGAGACCCAGTACTTC	CASSQGVETQYF
TRBV6-5	-	TRBD1	TRBJ1-2	TGTGCCACCGAAAGACAGGGCGATGGCTACACCTTC	CATERQGDGYTF
TRBV5-1	-	-	TRBJ2-1	TGCGCCAGCACATTTGGGTCTATTTACAATGAGCAGTTCTTC	CASTFGSIYNEQFF
TRBV27	once	TRBD1	TRBJ1-2	TGTGCCAGCAGGGGACAGTATCATGGCTACACCTTC	CASRGQYHGYTF
TRBV6-2/TRBV6-3	once	-	TRBJ2-7	TGTGCCAGCAGTTATAATATAGGGACGGTCGAGCAGTACTTC	CASSYNIGTVEQYF
TRBV4-3	-	-	TRBJ1-6	TGCGCCAGCAGCCAATGGACAGAGAGCTCCTATAATTCACCCCTCCACTTT	CASSQWTESSYNSPLHF
TRBV6-5	-	-	TRBJ1-1	TGTGCCAGCACCCTAAACCGGAACACTGAAGCTTTCTTT	CASTLNRNTEAFF
TRBV6-5	-	TRBD2	TRBJ2-1	TGTGCCAGCAGTTATAGCGGGTTCTACAATGAGCAGTTCTTC	CASSYSGFYNEQFF
TRBV15	-	-	TRBJ1-5	TGTGCCACCAGCCCGGGGGGGCATAGCGGCAATCAGCCCCAGCATTTT	CATSPGGHSGNQPQHF
TRBV18	few	TRBD1	TRBJ1-6	TGTGCCAGCTCCCTAGAACAGGGGAGAAATTCACCCCTCCACTTT	CASSLEQGRNSPLHF
TRBV2	-	TRBD1	TRBJ1-1	TGTGCCAGCAGTGAAGCGCGGTGGGCAGGGGGAATGAACACTGAAGCTTTCTTT	CASSEARWAGGMNTEAFF
TRBV29-1	-	-	TRBJ1-1	TGCAGCGTTCTGGGGGCGGACACTGAAGCTTTCTTT	CSVLGADTEAFF
TRBV7-9	-	-	TRBJ1-3	TGTGCCAGCAGCCCCGGGACGGCTGGAAACACCATATATTTT	CASSPGTAGNTIYF
TRBV19	-	-	TRBJ1-2	TGTGCCAGTAGTACCCCCGGGAAAGGGAACTATGGCTACACCTTC	CASSTPGKGNYGYTF
TRBV28	-	-	TRBJ1-2	TGTGCCAGCAGTACCCGGACAGCGTTTGGCTACACCTTC	CASSTRTAFGYTF
TRBV29-1	-	-	TRBJ1-2	TGCAGCGTTGAACGAGTAGGGGGAAGCTCATATGGCTACACCTTC	CSVERVGGSSYGYTF